The T cell receptor beta chain described here comes from a study of T cells in localized non-small cell lung cancer. TCRdb's copy holds only in-frame clones and misses some; the assay was immunoSEQ multiplex PCR. Among 25,000 to 35,000 clones listed, about 80% were seen once. In its sample, this clone was seen a few times. No antigen is known for it. Study observations and caveats: Uninvolved adjacent lung, not tumor, had the highest T cell clonality.

Sequenced material: peripheral blood mononuclear cells, taken before any cancer treatment. This TCR derives from a man aged 35-75 years with stage III lung adenocarcinoma.

CDR3 sequence reads: CASSEGHNGQPQHF. CDR3 in DNA: TGTGCCAGCAGTGAAGGGCACAACGGGCAGCCCCAGCATTTT. The chain carries TRBV6-1 and TRBJ1-5, with D unresolved. Between the trimmed V and J ends, which lost 1 base and 7 bases, there was a span of 11 bases. The CDR3 consists of 14 residues. Germline loops: CDR1 MNHNS, CDR2 SASEGT.